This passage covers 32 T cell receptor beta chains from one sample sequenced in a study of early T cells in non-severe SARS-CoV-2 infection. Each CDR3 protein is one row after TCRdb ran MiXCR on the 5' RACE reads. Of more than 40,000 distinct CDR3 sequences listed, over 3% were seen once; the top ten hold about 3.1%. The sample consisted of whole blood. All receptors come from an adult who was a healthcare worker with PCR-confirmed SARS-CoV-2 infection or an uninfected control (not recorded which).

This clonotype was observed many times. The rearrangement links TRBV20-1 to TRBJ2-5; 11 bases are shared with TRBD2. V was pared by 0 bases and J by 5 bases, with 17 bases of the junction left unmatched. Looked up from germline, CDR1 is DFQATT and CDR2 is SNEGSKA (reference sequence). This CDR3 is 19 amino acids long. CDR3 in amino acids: CSARDPLLGVAGGVETQYF. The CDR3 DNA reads TGCAGTGCTAGAGATCCCCTACTAGGTGTAGCGGGAGGGGTTGAGACCCAGTACTTC.

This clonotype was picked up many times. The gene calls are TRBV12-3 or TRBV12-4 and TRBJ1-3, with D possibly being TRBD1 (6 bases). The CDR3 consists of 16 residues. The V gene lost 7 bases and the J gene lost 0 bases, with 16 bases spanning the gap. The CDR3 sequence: CASNKNRASSGNTIYF. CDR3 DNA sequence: TGTGCCAGCAATAAGAACAGGGCCTCCTCTGGAAACACCATATATTTT.

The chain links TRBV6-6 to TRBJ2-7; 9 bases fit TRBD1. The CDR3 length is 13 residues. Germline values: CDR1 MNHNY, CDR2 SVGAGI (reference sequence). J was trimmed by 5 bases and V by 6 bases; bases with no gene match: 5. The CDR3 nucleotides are TGTGCCAGCAGGCTGGGACAGGGTAACGAGCAGTACTTC. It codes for CASRLGQGNEQYF.

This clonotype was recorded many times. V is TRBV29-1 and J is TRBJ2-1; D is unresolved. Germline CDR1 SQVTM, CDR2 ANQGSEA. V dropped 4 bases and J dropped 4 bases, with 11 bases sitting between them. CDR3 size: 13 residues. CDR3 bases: TGCAGCGTTGTCAGGTCAGGATACAATGAGCAGTTCTTC. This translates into CSVVRSGYNEQFF.

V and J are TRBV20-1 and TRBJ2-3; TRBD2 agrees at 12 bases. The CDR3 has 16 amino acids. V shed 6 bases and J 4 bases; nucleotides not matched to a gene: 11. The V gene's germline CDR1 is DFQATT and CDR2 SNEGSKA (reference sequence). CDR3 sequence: CSALDRLAGAADTQYF. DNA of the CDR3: TGCAGTGCCCTAGACAGACTAGCGGGAGCGGCAGATACGCAGTATTTT.

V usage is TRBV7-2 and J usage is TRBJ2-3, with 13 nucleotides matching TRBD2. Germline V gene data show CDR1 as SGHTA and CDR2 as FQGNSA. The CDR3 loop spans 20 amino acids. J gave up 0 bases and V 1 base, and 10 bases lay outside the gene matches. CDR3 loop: CASSLVQGLAGAGSTDTQYF. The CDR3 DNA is TGTGCCAGCAGCTTAGTACAAGGACTAGCGGGAGCGGGTAGCACAGATACGCAGTATTTT. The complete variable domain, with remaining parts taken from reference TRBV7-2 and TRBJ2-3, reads GAGVSQSPSNKVTEKGKDVELRCDPISGHTALYWYRQSLGQGLEFLIYFQGNSAPDKSGLPSDRFSAERTGGSVSTLTIQRTQQEDSAVYLCASSLVQGLAGAGSTDTQYFGPGTRLTVL.

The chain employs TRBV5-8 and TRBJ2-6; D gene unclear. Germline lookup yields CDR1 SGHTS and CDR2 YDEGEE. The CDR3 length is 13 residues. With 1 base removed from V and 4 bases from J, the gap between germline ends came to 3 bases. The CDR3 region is CASSLYGANVLTF. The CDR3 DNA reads TGTGCCAGCAGCTTGTACGGGGCCAACGTCCTGACTTTC.

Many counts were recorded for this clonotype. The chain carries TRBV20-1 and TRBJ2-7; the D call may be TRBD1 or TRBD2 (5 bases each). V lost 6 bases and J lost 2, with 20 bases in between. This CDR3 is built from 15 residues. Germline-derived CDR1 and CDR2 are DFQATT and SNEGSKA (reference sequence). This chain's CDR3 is CSAVRGERPPYEQYF. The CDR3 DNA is TGCAGTGCCGTCCGAGGGGAGCGGCCACCCTACGAGCAGTACTTC.

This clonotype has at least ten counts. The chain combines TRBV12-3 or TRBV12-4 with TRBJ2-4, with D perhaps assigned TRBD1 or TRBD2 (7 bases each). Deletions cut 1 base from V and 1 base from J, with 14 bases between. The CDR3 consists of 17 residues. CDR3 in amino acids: CASSLEQGRAAKNIQYF. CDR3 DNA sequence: TGTGCCAGCAGTTTAGAACAGGGGAGGGCGGCCAAAAACATTCAGTACTTC.

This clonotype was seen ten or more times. For the CDR3, the DNA is TGTGCCAGCAGCCCCAGGGAGGTCACTGAAGCTTTCTTT. Translating gives CASSPREVTEAFF. This chain uses TRBV6-1 with TRBJ1-1; a weak D match, TRBD1 (5 bases). This CDR3 is built from 13 residues. Germline V lookup: CDR1 MNHNS, CDR2 SASEGT. Deletions cut 6 bases from V and 4 bases from J, with 12 bases between.

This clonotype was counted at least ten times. The CDR3 DNA sequence: TGTGCCAGCAGCCGGACTAGCGGTAGCACAGATACGCAGTATTTT. It encodes CASSRTSGSTDTQYF. This chain uses TRBV7-2 with TRBJ2-3; 10 nucleotides line up with TRBD2. From germline, CDR1 is SGHTA and CDR2 FQGNSA. The CDR3 is 15 residues long. Losses at the gene ends were 5 bases for V and 0 bases for J; bases not matched to a gene: 2.

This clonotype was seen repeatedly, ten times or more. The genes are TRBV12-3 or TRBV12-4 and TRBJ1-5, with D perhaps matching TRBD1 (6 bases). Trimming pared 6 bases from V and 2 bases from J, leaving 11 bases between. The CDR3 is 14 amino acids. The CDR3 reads CASRGGWRNQPQHF. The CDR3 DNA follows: TGTGCCAGCAGAGGGGGTTGGCGCAATCAGCCCCAGCATTTT.

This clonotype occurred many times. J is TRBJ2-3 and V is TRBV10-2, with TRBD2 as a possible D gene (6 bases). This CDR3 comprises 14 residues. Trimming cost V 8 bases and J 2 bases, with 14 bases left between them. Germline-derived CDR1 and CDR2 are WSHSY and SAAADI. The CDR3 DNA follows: TGCGCCAGCCAAGGACTACTCGACACAGATACGCAGTATTTT. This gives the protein CASQGLLDTDTQYF.

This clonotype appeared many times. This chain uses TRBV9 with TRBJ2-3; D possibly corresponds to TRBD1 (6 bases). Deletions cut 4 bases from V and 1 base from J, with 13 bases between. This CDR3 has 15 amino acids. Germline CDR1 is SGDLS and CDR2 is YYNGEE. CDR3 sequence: CASSRLDSRTDTQYF. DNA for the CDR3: TGTGCCAGCAGCCGGTTGGACAGCCGCACAGATACGCAGTATTTT.

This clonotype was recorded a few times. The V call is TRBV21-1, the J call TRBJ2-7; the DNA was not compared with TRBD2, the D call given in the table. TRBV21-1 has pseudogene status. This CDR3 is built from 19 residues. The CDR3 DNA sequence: TGTGCCAGCAGCCCTCGGCCCGGGACTAGCGGGATTATGGGGTACGAGCAGTACTTC. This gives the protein CASSPRPGTSGIMGYEQYF.

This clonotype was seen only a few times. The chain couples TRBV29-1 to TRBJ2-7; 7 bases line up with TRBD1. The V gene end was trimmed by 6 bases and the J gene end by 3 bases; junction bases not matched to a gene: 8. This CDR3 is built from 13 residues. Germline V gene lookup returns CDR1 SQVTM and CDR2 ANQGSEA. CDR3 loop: CSVERTGSYEQYF. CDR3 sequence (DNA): TGCAGCGTCGAGAGGACAGGAAGCTACGAGCAGTACTTC.

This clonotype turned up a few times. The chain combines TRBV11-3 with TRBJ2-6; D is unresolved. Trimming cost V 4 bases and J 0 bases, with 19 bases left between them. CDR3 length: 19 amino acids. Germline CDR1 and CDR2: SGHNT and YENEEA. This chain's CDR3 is CASSSGRQPNLSGANVLTF. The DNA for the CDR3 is TGTGCCAGCAGCTCGGGTCGGCAGCCTAACCTCTCTGGGGCCAACGTCCTGACTTTC.

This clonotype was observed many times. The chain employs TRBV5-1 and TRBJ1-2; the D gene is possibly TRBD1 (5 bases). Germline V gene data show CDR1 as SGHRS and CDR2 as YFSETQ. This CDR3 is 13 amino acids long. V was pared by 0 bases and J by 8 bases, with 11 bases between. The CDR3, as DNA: TGCGCCAGCAGCTTGGCGGCAGGGAGAGGCTACACCTTC. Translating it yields CASSLAAGRGYTF. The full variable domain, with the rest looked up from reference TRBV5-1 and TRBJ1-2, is KAGVTQTPRYLIKTRGQQVTLSCSPISGHRSVSWYQQTPGQGLQFLFEYFSETQRNKGNFPGRFSGRQFSNSRSEMNVSTLELGDSALYLCASSLAAGRGYTFGSGTRLTVV.

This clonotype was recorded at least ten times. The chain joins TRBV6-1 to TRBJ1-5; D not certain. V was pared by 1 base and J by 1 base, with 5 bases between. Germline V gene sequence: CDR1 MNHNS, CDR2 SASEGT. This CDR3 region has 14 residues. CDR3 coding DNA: TGTGCCAGCAGTGAAGGGGAGAGCAATCAGCCCCAGCATTTT. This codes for CASSEGESNQPQHF.

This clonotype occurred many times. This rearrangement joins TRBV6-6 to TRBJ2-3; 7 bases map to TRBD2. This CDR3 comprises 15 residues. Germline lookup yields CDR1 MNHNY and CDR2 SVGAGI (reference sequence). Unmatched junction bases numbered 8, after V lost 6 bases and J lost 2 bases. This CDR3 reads CASSGSSGLTDTQYF. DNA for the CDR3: TGTGCCAGCAGCGGTTCTAGCGGCCTCACAGATACGCAGTATTTT.

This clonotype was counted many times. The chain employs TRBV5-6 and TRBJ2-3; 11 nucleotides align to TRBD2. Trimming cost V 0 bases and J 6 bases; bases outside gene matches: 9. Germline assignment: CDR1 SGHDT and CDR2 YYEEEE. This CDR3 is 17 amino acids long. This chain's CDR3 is CASSLGLAGIPADTQYF. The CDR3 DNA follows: TGTGCCAGCAGCTTGGGACTAGCGGGGATTCCTGCGGATACGCAGTATTTT.

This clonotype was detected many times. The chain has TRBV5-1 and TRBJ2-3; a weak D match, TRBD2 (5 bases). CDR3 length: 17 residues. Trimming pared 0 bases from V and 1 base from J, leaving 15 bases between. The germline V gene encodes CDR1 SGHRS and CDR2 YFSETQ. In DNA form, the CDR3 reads TGCGCCAGCAGCTTGGGGGCTGCTAGCCGACGCACAGATACGCAGTATTTT. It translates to CASSLGAASRRTDTQYF.

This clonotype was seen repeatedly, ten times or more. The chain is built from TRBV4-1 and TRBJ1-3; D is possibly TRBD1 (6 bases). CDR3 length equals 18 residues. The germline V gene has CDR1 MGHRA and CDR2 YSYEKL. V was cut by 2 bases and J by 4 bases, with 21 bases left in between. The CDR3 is CASSQWTEMPFVGNTIYF. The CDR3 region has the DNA TGCGCCAGCAGCCAATGGACAGAGATGCCTTTTGTAGGAAACACCATATATTTT.

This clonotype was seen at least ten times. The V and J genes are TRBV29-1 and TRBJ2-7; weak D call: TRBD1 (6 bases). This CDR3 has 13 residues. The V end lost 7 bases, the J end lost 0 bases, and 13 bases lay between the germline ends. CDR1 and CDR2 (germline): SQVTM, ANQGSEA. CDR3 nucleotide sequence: TGCAGCGGAGGGGGACATGACTCCTACGAGCAGTACTTC. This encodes CSGGGHDSYEQYF.

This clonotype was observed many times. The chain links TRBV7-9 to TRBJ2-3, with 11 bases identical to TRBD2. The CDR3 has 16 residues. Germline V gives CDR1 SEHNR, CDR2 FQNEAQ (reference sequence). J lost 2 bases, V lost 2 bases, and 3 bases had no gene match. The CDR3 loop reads CASSLLLAGATDTQYF. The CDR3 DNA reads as TGTGCCAGCAGCTTATTACTAGCGGGAGCCACAGATACGCAGTATTTT.

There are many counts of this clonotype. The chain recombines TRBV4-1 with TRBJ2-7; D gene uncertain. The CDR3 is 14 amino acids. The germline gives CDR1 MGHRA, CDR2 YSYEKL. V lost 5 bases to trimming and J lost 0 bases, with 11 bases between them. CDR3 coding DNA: TGCGCCAGCAGCGCCGGAGAGTTCTCCTACGAGCAGTACTTC. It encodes CASSAGEFSYEQYF.

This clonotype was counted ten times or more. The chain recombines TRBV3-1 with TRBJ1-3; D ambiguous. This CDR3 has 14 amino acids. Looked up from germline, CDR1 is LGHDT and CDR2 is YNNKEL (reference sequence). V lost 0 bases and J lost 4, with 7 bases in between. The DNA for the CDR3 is TGTGCCAGCAGCCAAGATTTAGCCGGAAACACCATATATTTT. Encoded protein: CASSQDLAGNTIYF.

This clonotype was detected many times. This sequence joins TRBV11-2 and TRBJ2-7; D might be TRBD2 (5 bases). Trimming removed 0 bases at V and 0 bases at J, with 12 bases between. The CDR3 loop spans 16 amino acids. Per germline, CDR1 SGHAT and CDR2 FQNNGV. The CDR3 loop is CASSLDVGDRSYEQYF. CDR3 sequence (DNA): TGTGCCAGCAGCTTAGATGTGGGAGACCGCTCCTACGAGCAGTACTTC.

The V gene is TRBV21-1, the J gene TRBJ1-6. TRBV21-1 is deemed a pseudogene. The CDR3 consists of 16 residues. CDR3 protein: CASSNHPGPTHPPLHF. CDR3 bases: TGTGCCAGCAGCAATCATCCGGGCCCGACCCATCCACCCCTCCACTTT.

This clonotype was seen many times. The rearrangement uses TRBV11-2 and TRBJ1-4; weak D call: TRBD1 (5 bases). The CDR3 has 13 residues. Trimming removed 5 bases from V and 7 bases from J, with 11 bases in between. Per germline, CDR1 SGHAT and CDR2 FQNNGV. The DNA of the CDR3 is TGTGCCAGCAGCCCCCGAGACAGTGAAAAACTGTTTTTT. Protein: CASSPRDSEKLFF. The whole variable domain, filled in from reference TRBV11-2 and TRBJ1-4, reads EAGVAQSPRYKIIEKRQSVAFWCNPISGHATLYWYQQILGQGPKLLIQFQNNGVVDDSQLPKDRFSAERLKGVDSTLKIQPAKLEDSAVYLCASSPRDSEKLFFGSGTQLSVL.

CDR3 sequence (DNA): TGTGCCAGCAGCCAAATGAATGAGCAGTTCTTC. It is translated as CASSQMNEQFF. The chain recombines TRBV4-2 with TRBJ2-1; no definite D call. This CDR3 region has 11 residues. V was cut by 2 bases and J by 7 bases, with 3 bases left in between. The germline gives CDR1 LGHNA, CDR2 YNFKEQ.

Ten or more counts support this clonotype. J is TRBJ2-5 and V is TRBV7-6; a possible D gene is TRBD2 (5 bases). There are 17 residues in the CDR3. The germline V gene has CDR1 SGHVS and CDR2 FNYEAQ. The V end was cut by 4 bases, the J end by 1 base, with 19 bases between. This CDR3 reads CASSSRFGSEGQETQYF. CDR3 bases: TGTGCCAGCAGCTCCCGATTCGGGTCCGAGGGCCAAGAGACCCAGTACTTC.